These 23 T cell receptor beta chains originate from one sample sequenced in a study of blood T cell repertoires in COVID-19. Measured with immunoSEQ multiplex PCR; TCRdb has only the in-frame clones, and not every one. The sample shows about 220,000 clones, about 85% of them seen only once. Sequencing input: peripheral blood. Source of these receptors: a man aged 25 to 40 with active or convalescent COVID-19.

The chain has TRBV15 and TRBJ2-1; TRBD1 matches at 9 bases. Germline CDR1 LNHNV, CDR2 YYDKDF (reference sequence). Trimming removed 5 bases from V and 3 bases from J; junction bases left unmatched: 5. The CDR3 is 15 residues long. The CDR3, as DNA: TGTGCCACCAGCGAGGGGACAGGGTTCTACAATGAGCAGTTCTTC. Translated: CATSEGTGFYNEQFF.

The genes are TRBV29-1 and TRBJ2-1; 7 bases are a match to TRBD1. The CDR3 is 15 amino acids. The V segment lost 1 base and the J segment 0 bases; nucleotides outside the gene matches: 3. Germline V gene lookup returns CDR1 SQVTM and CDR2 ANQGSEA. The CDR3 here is CSVEGAGGSYNEQFF. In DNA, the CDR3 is TGCAGCGTTGAAGGGGCAGGGGGCTCCTACAATGAGCAGTTCTTC.

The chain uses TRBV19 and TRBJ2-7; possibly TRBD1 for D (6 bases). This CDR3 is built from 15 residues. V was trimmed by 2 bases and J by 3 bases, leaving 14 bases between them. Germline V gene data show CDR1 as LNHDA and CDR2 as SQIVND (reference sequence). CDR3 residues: CASSIYTGQGYEQYF. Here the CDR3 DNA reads TGTGCCAGTAGTATATACACGGGACAAGGCTACGAGCAGTACTTC. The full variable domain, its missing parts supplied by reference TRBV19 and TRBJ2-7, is DGGITQSPKYLFRKEGQNVTLSCEQNLNHDAMYWYRQDPGQGLRLIYYSQIVNDFQKGDIAEGYSVSREKKESFPLTVTSAQKNPTAFYLCASSIYTGQGYEQYFGPGTRLTVT.

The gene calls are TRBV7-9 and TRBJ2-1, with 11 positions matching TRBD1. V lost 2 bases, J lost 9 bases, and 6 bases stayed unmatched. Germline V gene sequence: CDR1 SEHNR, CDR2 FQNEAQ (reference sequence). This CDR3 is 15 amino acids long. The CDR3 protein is CASSLQGTGGFEQFF. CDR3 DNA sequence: TGTGCCAGCAGCTTACAAGGGACAGGGGGATTTGAGCAGTTCTTC.

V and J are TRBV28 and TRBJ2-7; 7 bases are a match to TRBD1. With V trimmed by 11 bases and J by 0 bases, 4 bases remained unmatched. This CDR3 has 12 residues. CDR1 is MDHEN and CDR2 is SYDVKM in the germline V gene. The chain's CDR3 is CAGGQSSYEQYF. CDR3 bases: TGTGCCGGGGGACAGAGCTCCTACGAGCAGTACTTC.

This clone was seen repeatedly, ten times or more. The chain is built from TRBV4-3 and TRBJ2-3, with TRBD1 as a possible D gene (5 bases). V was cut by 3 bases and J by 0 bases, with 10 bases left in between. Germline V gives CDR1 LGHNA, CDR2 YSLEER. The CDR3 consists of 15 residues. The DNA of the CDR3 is TGCGCCAGCAGCCAGACAGCTTCTAGCACAGATACGCAGTATTTT. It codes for CASSQTASSTDTQYF.

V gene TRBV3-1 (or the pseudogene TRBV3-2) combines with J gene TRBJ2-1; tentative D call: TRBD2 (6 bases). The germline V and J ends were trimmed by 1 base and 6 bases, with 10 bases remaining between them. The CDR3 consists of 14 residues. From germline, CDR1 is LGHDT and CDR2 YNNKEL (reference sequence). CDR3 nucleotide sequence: TGTGCCAGCAGCCAAGGGACTACTAGCAATGAGCAGTTCTTC. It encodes CASSQGTTSNEQFF.

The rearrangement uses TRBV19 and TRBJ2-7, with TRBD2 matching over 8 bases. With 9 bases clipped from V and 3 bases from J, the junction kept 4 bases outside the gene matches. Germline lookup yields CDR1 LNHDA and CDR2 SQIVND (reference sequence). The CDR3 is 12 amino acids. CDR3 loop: CASESGSYEQYF. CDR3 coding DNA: TGTGCCAGCGAGAGCGGGAGCTACGAGCAGTACTTC.

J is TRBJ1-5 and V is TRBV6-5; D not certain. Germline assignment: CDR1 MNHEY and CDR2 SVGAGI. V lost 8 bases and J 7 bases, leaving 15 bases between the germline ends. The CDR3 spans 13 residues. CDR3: CASGGRTKQPQHF. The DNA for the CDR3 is TGTGCCAGCGGAGGGAGGACGAAGCAGCCCCAGCATTTT.

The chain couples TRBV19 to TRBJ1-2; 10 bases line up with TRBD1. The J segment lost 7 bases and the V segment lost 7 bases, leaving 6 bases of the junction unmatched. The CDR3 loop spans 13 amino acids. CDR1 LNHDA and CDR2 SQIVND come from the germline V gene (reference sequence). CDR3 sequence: CASMDRGTSGYTF. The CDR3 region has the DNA TGTGCCAGTATGGACAGGGGGACCTCTGGCTACACCTTC.

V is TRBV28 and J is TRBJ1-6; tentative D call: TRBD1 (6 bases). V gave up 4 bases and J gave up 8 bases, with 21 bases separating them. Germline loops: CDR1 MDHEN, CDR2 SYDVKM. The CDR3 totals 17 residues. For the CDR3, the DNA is TGTGCCAGCAGTTCCCCCCGAACAGGGATGTCTGATTCACCCCTCCACTTT. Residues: CASSSPRTGMSDSPLHF.

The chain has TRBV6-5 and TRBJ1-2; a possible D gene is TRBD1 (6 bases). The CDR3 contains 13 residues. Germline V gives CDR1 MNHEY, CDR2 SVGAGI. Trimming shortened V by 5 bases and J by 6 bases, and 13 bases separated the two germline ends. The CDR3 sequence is CASSPQGIHGYTF. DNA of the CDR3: TGTGCCAGCAGTCCACAGGGAATCCATGGCTACACCTTC.

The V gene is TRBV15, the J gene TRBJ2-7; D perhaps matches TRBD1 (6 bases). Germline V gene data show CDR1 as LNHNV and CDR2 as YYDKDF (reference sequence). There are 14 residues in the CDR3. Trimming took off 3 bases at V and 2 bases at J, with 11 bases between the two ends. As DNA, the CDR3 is TGTGCCACCAGCAGGCCAGGGGACCCCTACGAGCAGTACTTC. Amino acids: CATSRPGDPYEQYF.

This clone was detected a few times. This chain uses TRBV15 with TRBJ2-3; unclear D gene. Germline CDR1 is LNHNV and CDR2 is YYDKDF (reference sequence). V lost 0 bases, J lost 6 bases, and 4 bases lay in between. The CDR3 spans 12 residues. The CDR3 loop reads CATSRDIDTQYF. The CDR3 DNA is TGTGCCACCAGCAGAGATATTGATACGCAGTATTTT.

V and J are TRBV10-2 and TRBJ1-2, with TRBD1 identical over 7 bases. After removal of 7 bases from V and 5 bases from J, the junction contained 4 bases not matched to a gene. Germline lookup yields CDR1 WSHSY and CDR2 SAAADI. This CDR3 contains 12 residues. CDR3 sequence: CASTPTGYGYTF. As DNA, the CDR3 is TGCGCCAGCACCCCGACAGGGTATGGCTACACCTTC.

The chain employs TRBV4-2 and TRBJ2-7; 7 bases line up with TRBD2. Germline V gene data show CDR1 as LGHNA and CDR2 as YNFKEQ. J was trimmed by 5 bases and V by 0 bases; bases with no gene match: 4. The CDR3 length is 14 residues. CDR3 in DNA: TGTGCCAGCAGCCAAGATGGGCTAGCGGACGAGCAGTACTTC. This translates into CASSQDGLADEQYF.

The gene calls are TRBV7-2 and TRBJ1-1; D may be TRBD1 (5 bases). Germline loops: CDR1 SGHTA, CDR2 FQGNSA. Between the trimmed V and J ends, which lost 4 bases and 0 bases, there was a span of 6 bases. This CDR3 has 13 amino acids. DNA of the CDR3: TGTGCCAGCAGCTCACAGGTGAACACTGAAGCTTTCTTT. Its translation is CASSSQVNTEAFF.

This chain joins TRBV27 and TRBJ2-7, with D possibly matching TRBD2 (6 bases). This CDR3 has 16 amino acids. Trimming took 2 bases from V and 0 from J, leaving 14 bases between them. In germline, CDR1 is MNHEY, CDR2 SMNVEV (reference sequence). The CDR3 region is CASSLKGGTYSYEQYF. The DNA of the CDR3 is TGTGCCAGCAGTTTAAAAGGCGGGACTTACTCCTACGAGCAGTACTTC.

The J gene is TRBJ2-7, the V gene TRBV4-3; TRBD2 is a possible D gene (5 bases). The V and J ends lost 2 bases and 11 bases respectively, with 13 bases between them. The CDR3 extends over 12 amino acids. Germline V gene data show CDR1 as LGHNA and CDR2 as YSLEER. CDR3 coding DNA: TGCGCCAGCAGCCAACTCGACGGGGAGAAGTACTTC. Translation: CASSQLDGEKYF.

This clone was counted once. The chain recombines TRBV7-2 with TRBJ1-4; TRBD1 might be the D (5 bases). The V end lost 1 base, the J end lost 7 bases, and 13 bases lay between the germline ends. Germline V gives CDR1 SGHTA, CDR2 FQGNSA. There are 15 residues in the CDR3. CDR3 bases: TGTGCCAGCAGCTTAGGCTTCCGGAGGGGTGAAAAACTGTTTTTT. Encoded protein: CASSLGFRRGEKLFF.

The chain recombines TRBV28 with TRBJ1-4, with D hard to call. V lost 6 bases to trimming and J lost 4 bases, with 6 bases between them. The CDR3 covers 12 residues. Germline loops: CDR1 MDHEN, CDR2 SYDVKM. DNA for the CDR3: TGTGCCAGCAGCTCCCGTAATGAAAAACTGTTTTTT. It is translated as CASSSRNEKLFF.

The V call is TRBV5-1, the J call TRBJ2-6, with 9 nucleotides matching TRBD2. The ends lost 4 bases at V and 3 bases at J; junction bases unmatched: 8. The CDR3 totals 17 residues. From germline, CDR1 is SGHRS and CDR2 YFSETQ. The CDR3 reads CASSTSSGTGGANVLTF. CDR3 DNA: TGCGCCAGCAGCACCTCTAGCGGGACTGGTGGGGCCAACGTCCTGACTTTC.

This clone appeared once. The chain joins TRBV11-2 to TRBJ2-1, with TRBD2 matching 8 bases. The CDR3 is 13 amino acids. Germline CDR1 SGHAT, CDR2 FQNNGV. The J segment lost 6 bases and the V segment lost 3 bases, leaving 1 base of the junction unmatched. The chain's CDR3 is CASSLSGGNEQFF. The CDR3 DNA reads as TGTGCCAGCAGCTTGAGCGGGGGCAATGAGCAGTTCTTC.